This TCR beta chain was retrieved from a study of beta chain features in type 1 diabetes. This clone was counted only a few times. The antigen is not known. TCRB transcripts that were expressed got sequenced, as all of the isolated RNA had been reverse transcribed. Sequencing used immunoSEQ multiplex PCR; TCRdb keeps in-frame clones, though not all of them. Altogether 150,000 to 200,000 clones are present, 8% to 9.5% being singletons, with the ten largest covering around 0.5%. Trimming cost V 4 bases and J 14 bases, with 18 bases left between them. The V gene's germline CDR1 is LGHNA and CDR2 YNFKEQ. The CDR3 has 13 amino acids. There was one heparinised blood draw per donor, averaging roughly 120 mL. Study-level results: Significant though moderate, a shortening of TCRB CDR3s appeared in all four CD4+ subsets of Type 1 diabetes patients. More deletions and fewer insertions at VDJ junctions were seen in type 1 diabetes patients.

The clonotype comes from a woman aged 18-35 years with type 1 diabetes. The chain employs TRBV4-2 and TRBJ2-4, with D perhaps TRBD1 (8 bases). The sequencing sample was made of central memory CD4+ T cells from blood. The CDR3 coding sequence is TGTGCCAGCAGCCTTATAGGACAGGGAGGGGAGTACTTC. It codes for CASSLIGQGGEYF.